This T cell receptor beta chain was identified in a study of blood T cell repertoires in COVID-19. Study-level background: Samples of COVID-19 (acute and convalescent) were obtained from the United States, Italy and Spain.

The germline CDR1 and CDR2 sequences are MNHEY and SVGEGT. CDR3 length equals 18 residues. V shed 2 bases and J shed 1 base, with 20 bases lying between them. Original handling: Estimated nucleated cell counts came from reference gene primer amplification. Generated by immunoSEQ multiplex PCR, the TCRdb table keeps only in-frame clones and is missing some. From that table come the V and J calls and clone size; the DNA was used to work out D and trimming. Here the sample spans about 55,000 clones, more than 60% being singletons. V is TRBV6-2 or TRBV6-3 and J is TRBJ1-2, with D possibly being TRBD1 (5 bases). The sample comprised peripheral blood. The sequence was collected from a woman in her 70s with acute or convalescent COVID-19. The CDR3 DNA is TGTGCCAGCAGTTACCCCATATTGGGGGGGAGAAATAACTATGGCTACACCTTC. Translated, it gives CASSYPILGGRNNYGYTF.